Presented here are 28 T cell receptor beta chains from one specimen sequenced in a study of T cell changes during pregnancy in multiple sclerosis. Here immunoSEQ multiplex PCR was the method, and the copy in TCRdb shows in-frame clones only, minus some. The data hold roughly 60,000 clones, with about 96% observed a single time. The sequenced sample was CD8+ T cells from peripheral blood mononuclear cells, obtained after pregnancy. The receptors were gathered from a female donor with multiple sclerosis, enrolled in a pregnancy study.

This chain joins TRBV15 and TRBJ1-5; 7 bases agree with TRBD1. Trimming took 3 bases from V and 3 from J; bases not matched to a gene: 8. This CDR3 has 16 amino acids. CDR1 LNHNV and CDR2 YYDKDF come from the germline V gene (reference sequence). The CDR3 DNA reads as TGTGCCACCAGCAGCCGACAGGGCCTCTCCAATCAGCCCCAGCATTTT. It translates to CATSSRQGLSNQPQHF.

The V call is TRBV19, the J call TRBJ1-5, with TRBD1 as a possible D gene (5 bases). Germline V CDR1 and CDR2: LNHDA, SQIVND (reference sequence). The CDR3 totals 18 residues. V dropped 6 bases and J dropped 0 bases, with 21 bases sitting between them. This chain's CDR3 is CASRPTRDTKDSNQPQHF. CDR3 coding DNA: TGTGCCAGTAGACCAACCAGGGATACTAAAGATAGCAATCAGCCCCAGCATTTT. Full variable domain (remainder filled in from reference TRBV19 and TRBJ1-5): DGGITQSPKYLFRKEGQNVTLSCEQNLNHDAMYWYRQDPGQGLRLIYYSQIVNDFQKGDIAEGYSVSREKKESFPLTVTSAQKNPTAFYLCASRPTRDTKDSNQPQHFGDGTRLSIL.

V is TRBV11-2 and J is TRBJ2-7; the match to TRBD2 covers 7 bases. Unmatched junction bases numbered 6, after V lost 3 bases and J lost 4 bases. Germline V gene lookup returns CDR1 SGHAT and CDR2 FQNNGV. This CDR3 spans 14 amino acids. The CDR3 loop is CASSLGTTYYEQYF. As DNA, the CDR3 is TGTGCCAGCAGCTTGGGGACTACCTATTACGAGCAGTACTTC.

This clone was detected only once. This chain uses TRBV13 with TRBJ2-2; D is unresolved. Germline values: CDR1 PRHDT, CDR2 FYEKMQ (reference sequence). CDR3 size: 12 residues. V was cut by 7 bases and J by 1 base, with 4 bases left in between. CDR3 nucleotide sequence: TGTGCCAGCAACTGGAACACCGGGGAGCTGTTTTTT. It translates to CASNWNTGELFF.

The chain has TRBV5-4 and TRBJ2-1, with TRBD1 identical over 9 bases. The CDR3 loop spans 13 amino acids. The germline CDR1 and CDR2 sequences are SGHNT and YYREEE (reference sequence). With V trimmed by 5 bases and J by 6 bases, 3 bases remained unmatched. CDR3 in DNA: TGTGCCAGCAGAGACAGGGGGTTCAATGAGCAGTTCTTC. Translation: CASRDRGFNEQFF.

The J gene is TRBJ2-5, the V gene TRBV9, with 9 bases fitting TRBD2. With V trimmed by 0 bases and J by 5 bases, 8 bases remained unmatched. Germline V gene lookup returns CDR1 SGDLS and CDR2 YYNGEE. This CDR3 region has 16 residues. CDR3 residues: CASSVGVAGEEETQYF. The CDR3 DNA sequence: TGTGCCAGCAGCGTAGGGGTAGCGGGAGAGGAGGAGACCCAGTACTTC.

This clone was seen a single time. The chain has TRBV19 and TRBJ2-1, with a possible D match to TRBD2 (7 bases). The CDR3 is made up of 15 amino acids. Trimming cost V 8 bases and J 5 bases, with 19 bases left between them. Germline-derived CDR1 and CDR2 are LNHDA and SQIVND (reference sequence). CDR3 in amino acids: CASCLGGAGNNEQFF. DNA of the CDR3: TGTGCCAGTTGTTTGGGGGGGGCCGGGAACAATGAGCAGTTCTTC.

J is TRBJ2-5 and V is TRBV28, with 16 bases lining up with TRBD2. There are 18 residues in the CDR3. J lost 2 bases, V lost 6 bases, and 9 bases had no gene match. Germline V gene lookup returns CDR1 MDHEN and CDR2 SYDVKM. CDR3 DNA: TGTGCCAGCAGGGAGGGACTAGCGGGAGGGGAAGAACAAGAGACCCAGTACTTC. This encodes CASREGLAGGEEQETQYF.

In this sample, this clone turned up a few times. The chain links TRBV4-3 to TRBJ2-1; TRBD1 matches at 8 bases. Per germline, CDR1 LGHNA and CDR2 YSLEER. The CDR3 length is 14 residues. Germline trimming cut 4 bases from V and 3 bases from J; bases unmatched to any gene: 2. CDR3 protein: CASSPDRVYNEQFF. CDR3 DNA sequence: TGCGCCAGCAGCCCGGACAGGGTCTACAATGAGCAGTTCTTC.

The V call is TRBV27, the J call TRBJ2-6; D remains ambiguous. Trimming left V 4 bases short and J 2 bases short, with 9 bases between. Germline-derived CDR1 and CDR2 are MNHEY and SMNVEV (reference sequence). The CDR3 covers 15 residues. CDR3 protein: CASSWRSAGANVLTF. The CDR3 region has the DNA TGTGCCAGCAGTTGGCGGAGTGCTGGGGCCAACGTCCTGACTTTC.

The genes are TRBV6-1 and TRBJ2-7; TRBD1 might be the D (6 bases). Germline values: CDR1 MNHNS, CDR2 SASEGT. V gave up 6 bases and J gave up 3 bases, with 9 bases separating them. The CDR3 loop spans 12 amino acids. The CDR3 reads CASRGAGYEQYF. The CDR3 nucleotides read TGTGCCAGCAGGGGGGCGGGCTACGAGCAGTACTTC.

This chain uses TRBV2 with TRBJ2-7, with 7 bases matching TRBD2. The V gene's germline CDR1 is SNHLY and CDR2 FYNNEI. V dropped 10 bases and J dropped 7; count of bases not matched to a gene: 10. CDR3 length equals 12 residues. The CDR3 is CATFGGGREQYF. In nucleotides, the CDR3 is TGTGCCACCTTCGGGGGAGGGCGGGAGCAGTACTTC.

The V call is TRBV10-1, the J call TRBJ1-1; 9 positions match TRBD1. This CDR3 comprises 17 residues. Germline loops: CDR1 WNHNN, CDR2 SYGVQD (reference sequence). After removal of 3 bases from V and 1 base from J, the junction contained 9 bases not matched to a gene. The DNA for the CDR3 is TGCGCCAGCAGTGACTTGCCCGGGACAGGGCCGAACACTGAAGCTTTCTTT. This encodes CASSDLPGTGPNTEAFF.

V usage is TRBV5-1 and J usage is TRBJ2-1; TRBD1 aligns across 9 bases. Germline V gives CDR1 SGHRS, CDR2 YFSETQ. Unmatched junction bases numbered 3, after V lost 2 bases and J lost 3 bases. The CDR3 totals 15 residues. The CDR3 is CASSLTGGFYNEQFF. DNA for the CDR3: TGCGCCAGCAGCTTAACAGGGGGCTTCTACAATGAGCAGTTCTTC.

The rearrangement joins TRBV5-6 to TRBJ2-7, with D tentatively TRBD2 (5 bases). Germline V CDR1 and CDR2: SGHDT, YYEEEE. This CDR3 has 12 amino acids. V lost 6 bases and J lost 2, with 9 bases in between. The CDR3 is CASMDGTYEQYF. CDR3 nucleotide sequence: TGTGCCAGCATGGACGGGACCTACGAGCAGTACTTC.

The chain couples TRBV28 to TRBJ2-3; D might be TRBD1 (6 bases). There are 16 residues in the CDR3. From germline, CDR1 is MDHEN and CDR2 SYDVKM. Trimming left V 4 bases short and J 3 bases short, with 17 bases between. Here the CDR3 reads CASSSGTDSSTDTQYF. The DNA of the CDR3 is TGTGCCAGCAGTTCGGGGACGGACAGCTCGACAGATACGCAGTATTTT.

The CDR3 loop reads CASSDLALGVKNGYTF. DNA for the CDR3: TGTGCCAGCAGCGATCTCGCGTTAGGGGTTAAGAATGGCTACACCTTC. The rearrangement joins TRBV6-6 to TRBJ1-2; D is possibly TRBD1 (5 bases). The germline gives CDR1 MNHNY, CDR2 SVGAGI (reference sequence). Trimming pared 6 bases from V and 6 bases from J, leaving 23 bases between. The CDR3 contains 16 residues.

V is TRBV5-6 and J is TRBJ1-2; D is undetermined. V gave up 0 bases and J gave up 4 bases, with 10 bases separating them. This CDR3 region has 14 residues. CDR1 is SGHDT and CDR2 is YYEEEE in the germline V gene. The CDR3 region is CASSLDSVVYGYTF. Here the CDR3 DNA reads TGTGCCAGCAGCTTGGACTCGGTAGTCTATGGCTACACCTTC.

A few counts support this clone. This chain links TRBV7-9 with TRBJ1-1; a possible D gene is TRBD1 (5 bases). Germline assignment: CDR1 SEHNR and CDR2 FQNEAQ (reference sequence). The CDR3 has 12 residues. V lost 1 base and J lost 9, with 9 bases in between. The CDR3 here is CASSLERQQAFF. The DNA of the CDR3 is TGTGCCAGCAGCTTAGAGCGACAGCAAGCTTTCTTT.

CDR3 coding DNA: TGTGCCAGCAGCTTGCCTAAGTTAGCGGGAGCGAACGAGCAGTACTTC. Protein sequence: CASSLPKLAGANEQYF. The rearrangement links TRBV5-6 to TRBJ2-7; 9 bases fit TRBD2. CDR1 and CDR2 (germline): SGHDT, YYEEEE. The V segment lost 1 base and the J segment 5 bases; nucleotides outside the gene matches: 10. CDR3 length equals 16 residues.

The chain recombines TRBV5-1 with TRBJ2-1, with D possibly matching TRBD2 (6 bases). V was clipped by 0 bases and J by 6 bases, with 10 bases between them. CDR1 and CDR2 from the germline V gene are SGHRS and YFSETQ. This CDR3 has 14 amino acids. The CDR3 coding sequence is TGCGCCAGCAGCTTGGTTGTGACTAGCAATGAGCAGTTCTTC. This gives the protein CASSLVVTSNEQFF. Full variable domain (missing parts from reference TRBV5-1 and TRBJ2-1): KAGVTQTPRYLIKTRGQQVTLSCSPISGHRSVSWYQQTPGQGLQFLFEYFSETQRNKGNFPGRFSGRQFSNSRSEMNVSTLELGDSALYLCASSLVVTSNEQFFGPGTRLTVL.

The gene calls are TRBV30 and TRBJ1-1, with a weak D call TRBD1 (5 bases). In germline, CDR1 is GTSNPN, CDR2 SVGIG (reference sequence). The CDR3 has 13 amino acids. The germline V and J ends were trimmed by 3 bases and 1 base, with 9 bases remaining between them. This chain's CDR3 is CAWRATENTEAFF. DNA for the CDR3: TGTGCCTGGAGGGCGACAGAGAACACTGAAGCTTTCTTT.

The chain's CDR3 is CASSSDTTSNTGELFF. CDR3 sequence (DNA): TGTGCCAGCAGCTCGGACACAACTTCGAACACCGGGGAGCTGTTTTTT. The chain is built from TRBV28 and TRBJ2-2; D may be TRBD1 (5 bases). The CDR3 contains 16 residues. Germline lookup yields CDR1 MDHEN and CDR2 SYDVKM. Trimming cost V 6 bases and J 0 bases, with 14 bases left between them. Together with reference TRBV28 and TRBJ2-2, the CDR3 gives the full variable domain: DVKVTQSSRYLVKRTGEKVFLECVQDMDHENMFWYRQDPGLGLRLIYFSYDVKMKEKGDIPEGYSVSREKKERFSLILESASTNQTSMYLCASSSDTTSNTGELFFGEGSRLTVL.

The gene calls are TRBV5-1 and TRBJ2-7; tentative D call: TRBD1 (5 bases). Trimming pared 1 base from V and 2 bases from J, leaving 7 bases between. The length of the CDR3 is 13 residues. Looked up from germline, CDR1 is SGHRS and CDR2 is YFSETQ. The CDR3 loop reads CASSLRTTYEQYF. CDR3 bases: TGCGCCAGCAGCTTGAGGACAACCTACGAGCAGTACTTC.

The chain recombines TRBV9 with TRBJ2-2; 7 bases align to TRBD2. Germline lookup yields CDR1 SGDLS and CDR2 YYNGEE. The ends lost 3 bases at V and 5 bases at J; junction bases unmatched: 1. There are 13 residues in the CDR3. CDR3 DNA sequence: TGTGCCAGCAGCGATAGCGGGACCGGGGAGCTGTTTTTT. Residues: CASSDSGTGELFF.

The V gene is TRBV19, the J gene TRBJ2-7; D perhaps matches TRBD1 (6 bases). The CDR3 is 14 amino acids. Germline V gives CDR1 LNHDA, CDR2 SQIVND (reference sequence). V gave up 7 bases and J gave up 0 bases, with 13 bases separating them. CDR3 sequence: CASKRGTDSYEQYF. CDR3 sequence (DNA): TGTGCCAGTAAAAGGGGGACCGACTCCTACGAGCAGTACTTC. Combining the CDR3 with reference TRBV19 and TRBJ2-7 gives the whole variable domain DGGITQSPKYLFRKEGQNVTLSCEQNLNHDAMYWYRQDPGQGLRLIYYSQIVNDFQKGDIAEGYSVSREKKESFPLTVTSAQKNPTAFYLCASKRGTDSYEQYFGPGTRLTVT.

This clone was seen once. The chain links TRBV19 to TRBJ2-7, with 12 bases that match TRBD2. This CDR3 spans 16 amino acids. Germline CDR1 LNHDA, CDR2 SQIVND (reference sequence). V trimming: 5 bases; J trimming: 1 base; junction bases outside the gene matches: 6. The CDR3 bases are TGTGCCAGTAGTGCGGCTAGCGGGAGGGGGTCCTACGAGCAGTACTTC. Encoded protein: CASSAASGRGSYEQYF.

The chain employs TRBV28 and TRBJ2-5; 16 bases align to TRBD2. In germline, CDR1 is MDHEN, CDR2 SYDVKM. The CDR3 consists of 17 residues. The ends lost 6 bases at V and 4 bases at J; junction bases unmatched: 8. CDR3 loop: CASSPGTSGRAGETQYF. In nucleotides, the CDR3 is TGTGCCAGCAGCCCCGGGACTAGCGGGAGGGCCGGAGAGACCCAGTACTTC.